The source of this T cell receptor (beta chain) is a study of cytomegalovirus exposure and HLA in healthy donors (dated by TCRdb to about 2017). With regard to the full study: An earlier analysis of some 620 of the donors reported about 300 Gb of sequence data and 95 million to 120 million unique TCR beta sequences obtained from about 179 million T cells. An early release that covered fewer than 750 HLA-typed donors contained around 300 gigabases of sequencing data and tens of millions of unique TCR sequences. Of the 398 genotyped donors, roughly 80% fell in the genetic ancestry cluster associated with self-reported Caucasian donors. The aim of the study was to test whether cataloging public T cell receptors could identify signatures of past pathogen exposure. Using immunosequencing, the study profiled T cell repertoires from 640 or so subjects and related those repertoires to cytomegalovirus serostatus. A separate validation cohort of approximately 120 different subjects was used in addition to the roughly 670-subject first cohort. To predict cytomegalovirus infection status, the study brought together high-throughput TCR immunosequencing, statistical association of individual TCRs with disease status, and machine learning. A later analysis re-analyzed previously published TCR beta repertoires from 500 to 700 donors and added high-resolution HLA genotyping to study TCR occurrence patterns. In the later analysis, no new phenotypic data were used to find candidate immune exposures; instead, reliance was placed on TCR beta sequences and their occurrence across donors. In an earlier analysis of 587 of the donors, high-throughput TCR beta sequencing was used to judge whether each TCR beta V gene segment behaved as functional or pseudogenic. Donor age, sex, ethnicity and CMV serostatus were compiled together with the repertoire data. A later genetic analysis took genome-wide SNP genotypes for about 55% of the 666 donors and used that subset as a discovery cohort. Every discovery cohort repertoire had been produced on one sequencing platform. Both class I and class II loci were covered by HLA typing, at four-digit resolution. Typing coverage differed by locus: A, B, C, DRB1 and DQB1 were typed in roughly 620-630 donors, DQA1 in about 560, DPA1 in nearly 610, and DPB1 in 472. Four or five DR-DQ haplotypes were handled as single units for association and clustering because linkage in the cohort was strong. Among some 400 genotyped donors of the cohort, an average of roughly 230,000 unique TCR beta nucleotide sequences was sequenced per donor, of which approximately 18% were non-productive. The full study reports these points: For the cohort, immune exposure information was limited to CMV serostatus. The cohort was sequenced for TCR beta chains only, and without alpha or paired-chain data the features that could be detected were limited. In a later genetic analysis, a missense DCLRE1C variant was associated with V-gene and J-gene trimming of TCR beta chains, and the association was replicated in an independent cohort. A later analysis found that HLA-associated TCR beta chains were more clonally expanded and had lower generation probabilities than equally common non-associated chains. Correlated functional status among segregating V segments might be attributable to linkage disequilibrium, but an unknown experimental factor could not be ruled out. Most CMV-associated TCR beta chains appeared to be HLA-restricted in a later analysis, and the HLA associations seemed to be driven largely by CMV exposure. Sequencing depth was assumed to be roughly uniform across donors in the presence/absence analyses, though that assumption may not hold. In a later analysis, several top co-occurrence clusters were reported to appear linked to parvovirus B19, influenza, CMV and Epstein-Barr virus. Because counts were too low, seventeen rarely observed V segments, including chromosome 9 orphons, were excluded from the earlier analysis of 587 of the donors. In an earlier analysis of about 600 of the donors, most TCR beta V segments appeared in productive rearrangements about 87% or about 30% of the time, broadly matching IMGT annotations. A later analysis associated 16,951 TCR beta sequences with specific HLA alleles at a false discovery rate of 0.05. The study gave a list of 150 to 200 TCR beta chains associated with cytomegalovirus. A further reported finding was that TCR beta sequences accurately predicted the HLA-A and HLA-B alleles for most subjects in the first cohort. It was suggested by the authors that the approach could potentially be generalized to other disease states and immunological phenotypes. Across donors, most TCR sequences were observed very rarely, whereas some public TCRs were present in many individuals. In vitro tests confirmed that a few of the cytomegalovirus-associated TCR beta chains recognize cytomegalovirus antigens. Assigning TCR associations to individual alleles was difficult when HLA alleles, especially DR and DQ, strongly co-occurred. According to a later genetic analysis, donors in an Asian-associated ancestry cluster had fewer N-insertions in productive TCRs than the approximately 650-donor mean. HLA typing was unavailable for some donors at each locus, so association tests used only the typed subset. In a later analysis, TCR association rates were found to vary across HLA loci, with the most associated TCRs seen for DRB1 alleles and the fewest for HLA-C alleles. A cluster of highly shared sequence variants was judged likely to be a technical artifact of the sequencing pipeline. The classifier was reported to diagnose cytomegalovirus status with high specificity and sensitivity in both the original cohort and the validation cohort. Some IMGT-functional V segments, including TRBV6-2 and TRBV6-3, could not be distinguished by the 87-base-pair reads and were therefore excluded.

Germline trimming amounts to 1 base on V and 6 bases on J, with 7 as the count of junction bases outside the gene matches. CDR3 length: 15 amino acids, cysteine to phenylalanine. The sequence is cut down to CDR3 DNA, 45 bases in frame from base 1. CDR1 and CDR2 are drawn from the germline V gene: LGHNA, YSLEER. Worth noting for this clone: Its specific antigen is unknown. Qualities for individual bases were not recorded, and no much larger clone is one base off.

In total, more than 500 healthy bone marrow donors made up the cohort. At the time of sampling, all cohort members were nominally healthy, though unrecorded immune exposures were likely present. The donor was CMV seronegative and belonged to the group of over 350 seronegative cohort members. Each donor provided a peripheral blood sample, and peripheral blood mononuclear cells were used for TCR beta sequencing. The Qiagen DNeasy Blood Extraction Kit was used to extract genomic DNA from the blood cell samples. Library prep was done by the immunoSEQ multiplex PCR assay. The multiplex PCR relied on a mix of 60 forward primers for TCR Vbeta segments and 13 reverse primers for TCR Jbeta segments. The CDR3 region of rearranged TCR beta genes was amplified from genomic DNA with a multiplex PCR assay. On the Illumina HiSeq System, the amplified TCR beta libraries were sequenced as 87-base-pair reads. The authors' analysis ran thus. Across the 670 or so repertoires, a later analysis counted tens of millions of unique TCR beta chains, around 11 million of which were shared by at least two donors. Raw reads were error-corrected and collapsed into unique sequences by a nearest-neighbor algorithm in which closely related sequences were merged to remove PCR and sequencing errors. V, D and J gene segments were assigned by aligning CDR3 sequences to IMGT reference sequences. For a sequence to be retained, a match of at least six nucleotides to both a V gene segment and a J gene segment was required. A rearrangement was called productive if the CDR3 had no stop codons and remained in frame with V and J, and every other rearrangement was called non-productive. CDR3 was defined according to IMGT convention as the region running from the second conserved V-encoded cysteine to the conserved J-encoded phenylalanine. The earlier analysis of about 570 of the donors excluded any sequence lacking an unambiguous match to a single V gene segment. In an earlier analysis of 587 of the donors, V segments were called functional above 56.7% productive rearrangements and were called segregating when the between-donor standard deviation exceeded 5%. A statistical classification framework was built for diagnosing cytomegalovirus status from the catalog of TCR beta chain sequences. In a later analysis, TCR nucleotide sequences were compared against IMGT/GENE-DB human TR gene sequences so that V and J genes could be assigned. A later analysis assigned CDR3 sequences and most-parsimonious VDJ recombination scenarios with the TCRdist pipeline. A later analysis defined each TCR beta chain by its CDR3 amino acid sequence plus V-gene family, and excluded reads lacking a unique V-gene family. To address suspected cross-contamination and a sequencing artifact, a later analysis removed a few hundred highly shared, low-generation-probability nucleotide sequences. In a later analysis, a clonal expansion index for each public chain was calculated from normalized within-repertoire ranks of inferred template counts. In a later analysis, generation probabilities were computed using a VDJ recombination model fitted to out-of-frame rearrangements, and the results were checked against IGoR. In a later analysis, TCR-TCR, TCR-HLA and TCR-CMV co-occurrence was scored with hypergeometric tests, and a repertoire-size bias correction was applied to TCR pairs. In a later analysis, false discovery rates were estimated by permuting HLA or CMV assignments 20 times. In a later analysis, co-occurring TCRs were grouped using DBSCAN, with TCRdist sequence similarity added in when clustering inside HLA-allele-positive subsets. Repertoires with fewer than 30,000 or more than 120,000 public chains, plus five repertoires with anomalous nucleotide sharing, were excluded from co-occurrence clustering. This is the immuneACCESS table as TCRdb keeps it, with only in-frame sequences that have V and J called. A part of the clones is gone; compared with another copy, unresolved V genes explain less than half, and the rest is unexplained. V, J and clone size reflect that table, while D and trimming were determined from the DNA. In all, the sample holds around 120,000 clones, and approximately 85% of those were seen once. Roughly 1.8% of the sample lies in the top ten.

This receptor was taken from a boy younger than 18 in good health and CMV-seronegative. This chain is built from TRBV4-3 and TRBJ2-3, with 7 junctional bases fitting TRBD1. What was sequenced was PBMCs. CDR3 region: CASSQADRVGDTQYF. The DNA sequence is as follows: TGCGCCAGCAGCCAAGCAGACAGGGTGGGGGATACGCAGTATTTT.